What follows are 27 T cell receptor beta chains derived from one specimen sequenced in a study of blood T cells in healthy people across ages. PCR was performed a second time for roughly 7 to 12 cycles using a sample-barcoded 5' primer and a J-beta primer mix. TCRdb re-called the 5' RACE reads through MiXCR, storing one row per CDR3 protein. Of hundreds of thousands of distinct CDR3 sequences listed, about 48% were seen once; the top ten hold over 10%. The sequenced material came from blood. The receptors come from a man between 25 and 39 years old in good health.

The chain is built from TRBV11-2 and TRBJ2-3, with 8 bases lining up with TRBD2. Trimming at V came to 6 bases and at J to 5 bases, leaving 10 bases not matched to a gene. This CDR3 region has 15 residues. Germline-derived CDR1 and CDR2 are SGHAT and FQNNGV. CDR3 in amino acids: CASRRSGGLGDTQYF. The CDR3 DNA reads TGTGCCAGCAGACGCAGCGGGGGCTTGGGAGATACGCAGTATTTT.

This clonotype occurred a few times. V and J are TRBV6-4 and TRBJ2-1; 8 positions match TRBD2. The CDR3 is made up of 15 amino acids. The J segment lost 7 bases and the V segment lost 5 bases, leaving 10 bases of the junction unmatched. From germline, CDR1 is MRHNA and CDR2 SNTAGT. The CDR3 DNA is TGTGCCAGCAGTTGGTCGGGGGGGCCGTTAAATGAGCAGTTCTTC. Translation: CASSWSGGPLNEQFF.

CDR3 residues: CSVEPRTHSSYNEQFF. DNA for the CDR3: TGCAGCGTTGAACCCCGAACTCATTCTTCCTACAATGAGCAGTTCTTC. The chain couples TRBV29-1 to TRBJ2-1, with unresolved D. The germline V gene has CDR1 SQVTM and CDR2 ANQGSEA. This CDR3 region has 16 residues. V was clipped by 2 bases and J by 1 base, with 15 bases between them.

With regard to this clonotype: The junction differs from germline at one of its ends, possibly a read error. V usage is TRBV20-1 and J usage is TRBJ2-4; possibly TRBD2 for D (5 bases). This CDR3 is 13 amino acids long. Germline V gives CDR1 DFQATT, CDR2 SNEGSKA (reference sequence). The CDR3 spells CSPSPGDKNIQYF. The CDR3 nucleotides are TGCAGTCCTAGCCCCGGGGACAAAAACATTCAGTACTTC.

The chain joins TRBV20-1 to TRBJ1-2; unclear D gene. Between the trimmed V and J ends, which lost 6 bases and 6 bases, there was a span of 11 bases. This CDR3 is 11 amino acids long. Germline V lookup: CDR1 DFQATT, CDR2 SNEGSKA (reference sequence). CDR3 loop: CSASGADGYTF. The CDR3 region has the DNA TGCAGTGCGTCAGGAGCGGATGGCTACACCTTC.

This chain links TRBV20-1 with TRBJ1-6; a possible D gene is TRBD1 (6 bases). Trimming stripped 0 bases from V and 1 base from J, with 13 bases between. The CDR3 consists of 17 residues. CDR1 DFQATT and CDR2 SNEGSKA come from the germline V gene (reference sequence). CDR3 in amino acids: CSAREESGVSYNSPLHF. The CDR3 DNA reads TGCAGTGCTAGAGAGGAGTCAGGGGTGTCCTATAATTCACCCCTCCACTTT.

This clonotype was seen a few times. V gene TRBV4-3 combines with J gene TRBJ2-5, with D tentatively TRBD1 or TRBD2 (5 bases each). CDR3 length equals 18 residues. Germline V gene lookup returns CDR1 LGHNA and CDR2 YSLEER. The V gene lost 2 bases and the J gene lost 4 bases, with 23 bases spanning the gap. CDR3 DNA sequence: TGCGCCAGCAGCCAAACTTACCACGGGCAGGGTGGAGGAGAGACCCAGTACTTC. Residues: CASSQTYHGQGGGETQYF.

V and J are TRBV9 and TRBJ1-2; D not resolved. The CDR3 runs 12 residues. V was pared by 0 bases and J by 6 bases, with 6 bases between. Germline V gene sequence: CDR1 SGDLS, CDR2 YYNGEE. CDR3 in amino acids: CASSVGNHGYTF. CDR3 nucleotides: TGTGCCAGCAGCGTAGGGAACCATGGCTACACCTTC.

The rearrangement uses TRBV27 and TRBJ1-1; 7 bases are a match to TRBD1. Germline V gene lookup returns CDR1 MNHEY and CDR2 SMNVEV (reference sequence). The CDR3 has 12 residues. Trimming at V came to 7 bases and at J to 5 bases, leaving 4 bases not matched to a gene. The chain's CDR3 is CASKGAVTEAFF. The CDR3 DNA is TGTGCCAGCAAGGGGGCGGTAACTGAAGCTTTCTTT.

J is TRBJ2-7 and V is TRBV20-1; 7 nucleotides match TRBD1. The better agreement between TRBJ2-4 and the DNA end casts doubt on the J call. The CDR3 contains 13 residues. CDR1 and CDR2 from the germline V gene are DFQATT and SNEGSKA (reference sequence). The CDR3, as DNA: TGCAGTGCTAACGACAGGGAGAGGGGCATTCAGTACTTC. Its translation: CSANDRERGIQYF.

The chain carries TRBV4-2 and TRBJ2-1; 9 positions match TRBD2. CDR3 length equals 17 residues. V shed 0 bases and J 7 bases; nucleotides not matched to a gene: 10. Germline V gene data show CDR1 as LGHNA and CDR2 as YNFKEQ. CDR3 amino acids: CASSQDRPAGGWNEQFF. The CDR3, as DNA: TGTGCCAGCAGCCAAGATCGGCCAGCGGGGGGTTGGAATGAGCAGTTCTTC.

This chain uses TRBV29-1 with TRBJ1-1; D remains unclear. CDR1 is SQVTM and CDR2 is ANQGSEA in the germline V gene. CDR3 length equals 10 residues. The V end lost 6 bases, the J end lost 3 bases, and 5 bases lay between the germline ends. The CDR3, as DNA: TGCAGCGTGCGGGACACTGAAGCTTTCTTT. Protein: CSVRDTEAFF.

The rearrangement links TRBV6-5 to TRBJ1-5; no clear D. This CDR3 has 14 residues. Germline-derived CDR1 and CDR2 are MNHEY and SVGAGI. V was clipped by 7 bases and J by 2 bases, with 12 bases between them. For the CDR3, the DNA is TGTGCCAGCACCAAGTTGTATGGCAATCAGCCCCAGCATTTT. This gives the protein CASTKLYGNQPQHF.

The V call is TRBV4-1, the J call TRBJ2-1, with a possible D match to TRBD2 (5 bases). Germline loops: CDR1 MGHRA, CDR2 YSYEKL. The CDR3 has 18 residues. V gave up 1 base and J gave up 13 bases, with 29 bases separating them. The CDR3 region is CASSQAISGYRSRETQFF. The CDR3 region has the DNA TGCGCCAGCAGCCAAGCTATCTCCGGCTACCGCAGTAGGGAGACCCAGTTCTTC.

This chain joins TRBV7-2 and TRBJ2-1; TRBD1 matches at 7 bases. Judging by the DNA end, TRBJ2-7 fits better; the J call may be wrong. This CDR3 comprises 19 residues. The germline V gene encodes CDR1 SGHTA and CDR2 FQGNSA. CDR3 in DNA: TGTGCCAGCAGCTTAGGGTGGGTCGGGAACAGGGGACCCTACAATGAGCAGTACTTC. Amino acid sequence: CASSLGWVGNRGPYNEQYF.

This clonotype has only a few counts. The chain employs TRBV20-1 and TRBJ2-1; D perhaps matches TRBD1 (5 bases). CDR3 size: 15 residues. Between the trimmed V and J ends, which lost 2 bases and 7 bases, there was a span of 18 bases. Germline CDR1 is DFQATT and CDR2 is SNEGSKA (reference sequence). The CDR3 coding sequence is TGCAGTGCTAGACCCTCTAGGGGCCGTATGAATGAGCAGTTCTTC. Translation: CSARPSRGRMNEQFF.

This clonotype came up a few times. The V call is TRBV6-5, the J call TRBJ2-7; D possibly corresponds to TRBD1 (6 bases). CDR1 is MNHEY and CDR2 is SVGAGI in the germline V gene. Trimming left V 8 bases short and J 3 bases short, with 14 bases between. This CDR3 contains 13 residues. CDR3 protein: CASRQAGNYEQYF. In DNA form, the CDR3 reads TGTGCCAGCCGACAGGCCGGGAACTACGAGCAGTACTTC.

The rearrangement uses TRBV7-2 and TRBJ2-4; D remains unclear. This CDR3 is built from 13 residues. The V end was cut by 1 base, the J end by 5 bases, with 6 bases between. The V gene's germline CDR1 is SGHTA and CDR2 FQGNSA. The CDR3, as DNA: TGTGCCAGCAGCTTAGTTCCCCAAAACATTCAGTACTTC. It translates to CASSLVPQNIQYF.

The sample holds a few counts of this clonotype. The chain recombines TRBV3-1 with TRBJ1-1, with D tentatively TRBD1 (5 bases). With 5 bases removed from V and 8 bases from J, the gap between germline ends came to 15 bases. The CDR3 runs to 13 residues. The V gene's germline CDR1 is LGHDT and CDR2 YNNKEL (reference sequence). CDR3 sequence (DNA): TGTGCCAGCAGCGGGGGTCGTCGGAGGGAAGCTTTCTTT. Translated, it gives CASSGGRRREAFF.

In its sample, this clonotype was seen a few times. The chain is built from TRBV28 and TRBJ1-1; D gene ambiguous. Germline V gene data show CDR1 as MDHEN and CDR2 as SYDVKM. The CDR3 is made up of 16 amino acids. Trimming pared 3 bases from V and 1 base from J, leaving 15 bases between. CDR3 nucleotides: TGTGCCAGCAGTTTGTTCCTCATCCGGGGGAACACTGAAGCTTTCTTT. Translated, it gives CASSLFLIRGNTEAFF.

This clonotype showed up just a few times. The chain carries TRBV7-2 and TRBJ2-5; 7 bases align to TRBD1. Trimming removed 1 base from V and 2 bases from J; junction bases left unmatched: 4. The CDR3 length is 15 residues. Germline V gene lookup returns CDR1 SGHTA and CDR2 FQGNSA. CDR3 nucleotide sequence: TGTGCCAGCAGCTTAGACCCGGGACAGCAAGAGACCCAGTACTTC. Residues: CASSLDPGQQETQYF.

This clonotype was counted between two and nine times. The V and J genes are TRBV5-1 and TRBJ2-3; 10 bases match TRBD1. V shed 4 bases, J shed 9 bases, and the junction held 8 bases outside the gene matches. Germline-derived CDR1 and CDR2 are SGHRS and YFSETQ. CDR3 length equals 14 residues. The CDR3 region is CASSARQGAYTQYF. The CDR3 DNA is TGCGCCAGCAGCGCAAGACAGGGGGCATACACGCAGTATTTT.

V gene TRBV5-3 combines with J gene TRBJ2-5; perhaps TRBD2 as D (6 bases). TRBV5-3 is noted as an ORF with a role that remains uncertain. The V gene lost 0 bases and the J gene lost 5 bases, with 20 bases spanning the gap. The CDR3 length is 17 residues. In DNA form, the CDR3 reads TGTGCCAGAAGCTTGGCCTCTGGCGGGGTGTACGGGGAGACCCAGTACTTC. Its protein is CARSLASGGVYGETQYF.

The rearrangement links TRBV28 to TRBJ2-3; 8 bases match TRBD2. CDR1 MDHEN and CDR2 SYDVKM come from the germline V gene. V trimming: 5 bases; J trimming: 6 bases; junction bases outside the gene matches: 13. This CDR3 is 16 amino acids long. The CDR3 protein is CASSPEGSGGKDTQYF. CDR3 DNA sequence: TGTGCCAGCAGTCCTGAGGGGAGCGGGGGAAAGGATACGCAGTATTTT.

The chain combines TRBV28 with TRBJ2-3; 8 nucleotides match TRBD2. V gave up 3 bases and J gave up 2 bases; unmatched junction bases: 4. The CDR3 runs 15 residues. Germline CDR1 MDHEN, CDR2 SYDVKM. The CDR3 protein is CASSFSSGFTDTQYF. Here the CDR3 DNA reads TGTGCCAGCAGTTTCTCTAGCGGGTTCACAGATACGCAGTATTTT.

This clonotype has just one count. The chain links TRBV20-1 to TRBJ2-1; TRBD2 aligns across 11 bases. This CDR3 is 13 amino acids long. Trimming took 7 bases from V and 2 from J; bases not matched to a gene: 1. The V gene's germline CDR1 is DFQATT and CDR2 SNEGSKA (reference sequence). CDR3 sequence (DNA): TGCAGTGGGGGACTAGCGGCCTACAATGAGCAGTTCTTC. Translating it yields CSGGLAAYNEQFF.

In its sample, this clonotype was seen many times. The chain employs TRBV7-2 and TRBJ2-1; D possibly corresponds to TRBD1 (6 bases). Germline CDR1 SGHTA, CDR2 FQGNSA. The CDR3 extends over 14 amino acids. Trimming removed 5 bases from V and 2 bases from J, with 10 bases in between. The CDR3 here is CASSPGQTYNEQFF. In nucleotides, the CDR3 is TGTGCCAGCAGCCCAGGACAGACCTACAATGAGCAGTTCTTC. Full variable domain (rest looked up from reference TRBV7-2 and TRBJ2-1): GAGVSQSPSNKVTEKGKDVELRCDPISGHTALYWYRQSLGQGLEFLIYFQGNSAPDKSGLPSDRFSAERTGGSVSTLTIQRTQQEDSAVYLCASSPGQTYNEQFFGPGTRLTVL.